What follows are 6 T cell receptor beta chains derived from one specimen sequenced in a study of monozygotic twins with inflammatory bowel disease. TCRdb reworked the 5' RACE reads into one entry per CDR3 protein, no DNA. Here the sample table reports hundreds of thousands of distinct CDR3 sequences. The sequencing input was blood. Source of these receptors: a human donor with ulcerative colitis or Crohn's disease, or a healthy co-twin of an affected twin (not recorded which).

The chain is built from TRBV7-7 and TRBJ2-1; the TRBD2 assignment by TCRdb is unverifiable without DNA. From germline, CDR1 is SSHAT and CDR2 FNYEAQ (reference sequence). The CDR3 has 15 amino acids. The CDR3 sequence: CASSFGSGGATEQFF.

The rearrangement links TRBV18 to TRBJ2-7; TCRdb gives TRBD1 as the D gene, but with no DNA this cannot be confirmed. This CDR3 has 15 amino acids. CDR1 KGHSH and CDR2 LQKENI come from the germline V gene. Here the CDR3 reads CASSPIGGMGNEQYF. Supplemented by reference TRBV18 and TRBJ2-7, the full variable domain reads NAGVMQNPRHLVRRRGQEARLRCSPMKGHSHVYWYRQLPEEGLKFMVYLQKENIIDESGMPKERFSAEFPKEGPSILRIQQVVRGDSAAYFCASSPIGGMGNEQYFGPGTRLTVT.

The chain uses TRBV5-6 and TRBJ2-7. The CDR3 extends over 12 amino acids. The germline CDR1 and CDR2 sequences are SGHDT and YYEEEE. CDR3 residues: CASSLLDRLRYF.

The chain combines TRBV12-3 or TRBV12-4 with TRBJ1-6. There are 13 residues in the CDR3. CDR3 sequence: CASSLAGSGPLHF.

This chain uses TRBV9 with TRBJ2-3. This CDR3 region has 12 residues. CDR1 and CDR2 (germline): SGDLS, YYNGEE. Here the CDR3 reads CASSVALDTQYF.

The V and J genes are TRBV20-1 and TRBJ2-5; without DNA, the TCRdb call of TRBD1 cannot be checked. This CDR3 comprises 12 residues. In germline, CDR1 is DFQATT, CDR2 SNEGSKA (reference sequence). Here the CDR3 reads CSARVGVETQYF.